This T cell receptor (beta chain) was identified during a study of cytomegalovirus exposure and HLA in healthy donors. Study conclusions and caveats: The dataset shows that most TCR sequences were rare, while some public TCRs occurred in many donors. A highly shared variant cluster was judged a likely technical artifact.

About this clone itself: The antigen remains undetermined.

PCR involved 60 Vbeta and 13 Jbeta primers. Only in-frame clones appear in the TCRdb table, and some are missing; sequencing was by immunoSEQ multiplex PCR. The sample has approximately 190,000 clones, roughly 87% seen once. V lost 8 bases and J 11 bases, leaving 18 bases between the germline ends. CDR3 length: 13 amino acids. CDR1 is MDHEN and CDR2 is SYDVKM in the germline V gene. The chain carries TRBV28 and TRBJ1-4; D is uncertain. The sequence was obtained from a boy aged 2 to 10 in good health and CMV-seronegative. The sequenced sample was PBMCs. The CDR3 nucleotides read TGTGCCAGCCGTATCAAAGTGCAAGAGAAACTGTTTTTT. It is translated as CASRIKVQEKLFF.